What follows are 3 T cell receptor beta chains derived from one specimen sequenced in a study of metastatic and nonmetastatic thyroid tumors. TCRdb re-called the PCR reads through MiXCR. The table lists roughly 4,700 clones, about 28% of them singletons. Prior to thyroid surgery, none of the patients had received any treatment. Specimen: adjacent normal tissue. Receptor source: a female donor with papillary thyroid cancer or a benign thyroid nodule (not recorded which). Some clones in this sample may be carry-over from other donors' samples.

By share of the sample, this clone is medium-sized (0.01 to 0.1%). The chain couples TRBV10-2 to TRBJ1-5, with TRBD1 as a possible D gene (5 bases). V gave up 9 bases and J gave up 4 bases, with 10 bases separating them. Germline CDR1 and CDR2: WSHSY and SAAADI. CDR3 length equals 12 residues. The CDR3 sequence: CASGAGNQPQHF. Written as DNA, the CDR3 is TGCGCCAGTGGGGCGGGGAATCAGCCCCAGCATTTT.

In its sample, this clone was seen a few times. V is TRBV6-4 and J is TRBJ2-2, with D maybe TRBD2 (6 bases). The CDR3 loop spans 15 amino acids. Trimming removed 5 bases at V and 1 base at J, with 11 bases between. Looked up from germline, CDR1 is MRHNA and CDR2 is SNTAGT. CDR3 DNA: TGTGCCAGCAGTTCGGGACTTTTGAACACCGGGGAGCTGTTTTTT. It translates to CASSSGLLNTGELFF.

By proportion, this clone is medium-sized. This chain connects TRBV5-1 to TRBJ2-3; D possibly corresponds to TRBD1 (5 bases). V lost 1 base to trimming and J lost 5 bases, with 11 bases between them. The CDR3 runs to 14 residues. CDR1 is SGHRS and CDR2 is YFSETQ in the germline V gene. In DNA, the CDR3 is TGCGCCAGCAGCTTGCAAGGGGAAAGAGATACGCAGTATTTT. Translating gives CASSLQGERDTQYF.